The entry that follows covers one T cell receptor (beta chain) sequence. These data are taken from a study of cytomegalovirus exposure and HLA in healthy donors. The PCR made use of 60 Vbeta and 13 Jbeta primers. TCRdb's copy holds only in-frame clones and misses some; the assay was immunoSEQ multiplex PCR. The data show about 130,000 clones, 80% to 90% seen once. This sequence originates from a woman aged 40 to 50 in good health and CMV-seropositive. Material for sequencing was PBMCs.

The CDR3 region is CASRILGTDYEQYF. The CDR3 DNA is TGTGCCAGCAGAATACTAGGAACCGACTACGAGCAGTACTTC. V and J are TRBV27 and TRBJ2-7; D perhaps matches TRBD2 (5 bases). This CDR3 is 14 amino acids long. Trimming removed 6 bases from V and 3 bases from J, with 15 bases in between. Germline V lookup: CDR1 MNHEY, CDR2 SMNVEV (reference sequence).